The source of this T cell receptor (beta chain) is a study of blood T cell repertoires in COVID-19. As originally analysed: Researchers report that nucleated cell counts were estimated from reference gene primer amplification. Measured with immunoSEQ multiplex PCR; TCRdb has only the in-frame clones, and not every one. Clone size and V and J calls were adopted from that table, with D and trimming inferred from the DNA. This table holds about 350,000 clones, more than 85% found once. Germline CDR1 and CDR2: MNHEY and SVGEGT. V was clipped by 4 bases and J by 4 bases, with 10 bases between them. The length of the CDR3 is 14 residues.

The TCR sequence derives from a woman aged 25 to 39 who had recovered from COVID-19. This sequence joins TRBV6-2 or TRBV6-3 and TRBJ2-2; D may be TRBD2 (5 bases). What was sequenced was PBMCs or T cells enriched from blood (not recorded which). CDR3 bases: TGTGCCAGCAGTTCGGACTTCTTCACCGGGGAGCTGTTTTTT. Translated, it gives CASSSDFFTGELFF.